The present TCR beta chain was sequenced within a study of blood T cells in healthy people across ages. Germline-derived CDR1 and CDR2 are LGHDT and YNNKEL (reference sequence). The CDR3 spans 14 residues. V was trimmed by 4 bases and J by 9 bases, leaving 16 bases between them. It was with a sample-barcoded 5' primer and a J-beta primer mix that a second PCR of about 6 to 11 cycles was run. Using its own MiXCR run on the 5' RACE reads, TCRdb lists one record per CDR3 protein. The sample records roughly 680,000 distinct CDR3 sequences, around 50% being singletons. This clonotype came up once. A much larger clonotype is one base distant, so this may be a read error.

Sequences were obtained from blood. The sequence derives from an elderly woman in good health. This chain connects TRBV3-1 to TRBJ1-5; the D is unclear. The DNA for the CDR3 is TGTGCCAGCAGCCGAGATCCCGGTACCCGGCCCCAGCATTTT. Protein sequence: CASSRDPGTRPQHF.